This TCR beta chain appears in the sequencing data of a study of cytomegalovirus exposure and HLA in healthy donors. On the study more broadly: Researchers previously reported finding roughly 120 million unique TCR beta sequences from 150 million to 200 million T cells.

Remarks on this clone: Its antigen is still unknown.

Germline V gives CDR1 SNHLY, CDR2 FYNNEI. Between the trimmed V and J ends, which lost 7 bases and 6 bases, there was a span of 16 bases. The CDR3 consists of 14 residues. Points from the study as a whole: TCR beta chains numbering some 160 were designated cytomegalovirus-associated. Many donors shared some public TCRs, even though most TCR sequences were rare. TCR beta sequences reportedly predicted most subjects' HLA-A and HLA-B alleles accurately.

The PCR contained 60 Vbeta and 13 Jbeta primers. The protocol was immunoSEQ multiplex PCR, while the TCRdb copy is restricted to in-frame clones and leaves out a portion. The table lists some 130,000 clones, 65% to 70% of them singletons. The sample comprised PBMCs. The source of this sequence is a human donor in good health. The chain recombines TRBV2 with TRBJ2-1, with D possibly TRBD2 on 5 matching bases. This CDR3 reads CASTEGPFGNEQFF. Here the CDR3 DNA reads TGTGCCAGCACCGAGGGCCCCTTTGGCAATGAGCAGTTCTTC.